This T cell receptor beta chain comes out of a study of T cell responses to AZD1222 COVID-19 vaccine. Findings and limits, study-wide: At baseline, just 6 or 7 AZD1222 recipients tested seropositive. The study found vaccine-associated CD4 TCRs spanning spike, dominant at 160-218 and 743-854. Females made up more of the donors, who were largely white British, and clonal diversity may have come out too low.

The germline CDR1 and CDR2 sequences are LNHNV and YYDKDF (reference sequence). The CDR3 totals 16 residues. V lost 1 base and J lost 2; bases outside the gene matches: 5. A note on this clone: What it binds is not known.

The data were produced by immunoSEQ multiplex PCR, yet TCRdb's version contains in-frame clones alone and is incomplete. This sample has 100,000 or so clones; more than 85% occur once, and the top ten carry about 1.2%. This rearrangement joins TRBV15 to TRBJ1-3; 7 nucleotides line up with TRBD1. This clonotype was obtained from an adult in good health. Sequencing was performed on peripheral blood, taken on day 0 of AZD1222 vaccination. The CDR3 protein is CATSRGQGVAGNTIYF. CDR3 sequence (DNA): TGTGCCACCAGCAGAGGACAGGGCGTAGCTGGAAACACCATATATTTT.